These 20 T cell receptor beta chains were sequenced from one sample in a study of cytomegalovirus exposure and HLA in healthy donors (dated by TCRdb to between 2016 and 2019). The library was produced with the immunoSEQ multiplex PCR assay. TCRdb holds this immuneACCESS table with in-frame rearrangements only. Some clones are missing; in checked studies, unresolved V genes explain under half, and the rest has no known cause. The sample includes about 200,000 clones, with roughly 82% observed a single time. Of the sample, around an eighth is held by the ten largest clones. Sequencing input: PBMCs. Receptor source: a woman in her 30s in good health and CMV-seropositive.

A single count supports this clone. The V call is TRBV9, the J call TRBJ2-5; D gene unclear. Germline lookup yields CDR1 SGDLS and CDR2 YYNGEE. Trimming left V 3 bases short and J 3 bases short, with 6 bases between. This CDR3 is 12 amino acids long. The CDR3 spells CASSGPEETQYF. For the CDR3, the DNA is TGTGCCAGCAGCGGCCCAGAAGAGACCCAGTACTTC.

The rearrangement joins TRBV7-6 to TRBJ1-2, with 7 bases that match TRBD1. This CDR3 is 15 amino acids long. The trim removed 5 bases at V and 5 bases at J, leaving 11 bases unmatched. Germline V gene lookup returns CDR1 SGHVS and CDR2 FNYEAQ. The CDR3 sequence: CASSADRSRGYGYTF. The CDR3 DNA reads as TGTGCCAGCAGCGCGGACAGGTCCCGAGGGTATGGCTACACCTTC.

Here the CDR3 reads CASSAEILSGNTIYF. The CDR3 DNA reads as TGTGCCAGCAGCGCCGAGATCCTCTCTGGAAACACCATATATTTT. The chain employs TRBV9 and TRBJ1-3; unclear D gene. V was pared by 3 bases and J by 0 bases, with 10 bases between. The CDR3 consists of 15 residues. Germline V CDR1 and CDR2: SGDLS, YYNGEE.

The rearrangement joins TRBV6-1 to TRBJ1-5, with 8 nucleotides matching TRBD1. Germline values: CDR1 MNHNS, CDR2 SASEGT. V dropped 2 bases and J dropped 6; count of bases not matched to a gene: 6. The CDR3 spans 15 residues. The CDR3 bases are TGTGCCAGCAGTGAAAGTCAGGGGGCCGGTCAGCCCCAGCATTTT. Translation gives CASSESQGAGQPQHF.

The CDR3 nucleotides are TGTGCCAGCCGAACCTCTGTGGGGACTCCAGGGAAGACCCAGTACTTC. Protein sequence: CASRTSVGTPGKTQYF. The chain uses TRBV27 and TRBJ2-5, with D perhaps TRBD2 (6 bases). V was clipped by 8 bases and J by 6 bases, with 25 bases between them. The length of the CDR3 is 16 residues. The germline V gene encodes CDR1 MNHEY and CDR2 SMNVEV (reference sequence).

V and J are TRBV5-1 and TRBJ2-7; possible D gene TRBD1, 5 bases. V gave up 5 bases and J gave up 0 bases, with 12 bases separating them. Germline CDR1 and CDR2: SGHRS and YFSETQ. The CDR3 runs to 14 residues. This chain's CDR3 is CASSLQGNSYEQYF. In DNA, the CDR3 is TGCGCCAGCAGTCTTCAGGGCAACTCCTACGAGCAGTACTTC.

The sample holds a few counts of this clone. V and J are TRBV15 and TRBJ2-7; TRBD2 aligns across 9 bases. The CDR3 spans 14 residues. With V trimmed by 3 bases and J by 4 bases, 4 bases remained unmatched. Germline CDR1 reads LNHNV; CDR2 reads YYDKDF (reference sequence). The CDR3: CATSSVAGVYEQYF. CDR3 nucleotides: TGTGCCACCAGCAGTGTAGCGGGAGTGTACGAGCAGTACTTC.

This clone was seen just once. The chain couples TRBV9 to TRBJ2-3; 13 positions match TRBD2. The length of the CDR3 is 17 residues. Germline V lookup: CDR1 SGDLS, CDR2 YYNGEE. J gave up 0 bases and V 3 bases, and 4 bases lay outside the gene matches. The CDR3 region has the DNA TGTGCCAGCAGCGGGGGACTAGCGGGACCTAGCACAGATACGCAGTATTTT. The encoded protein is CASSGGLAGPSTDTQYF.

CDR3 sequence (DNA): TGTGCCTGGAGAGACCTAGGCGCCTACAATGAGCAGTTCTTC. Translated, it gives CAWRDLGAYNEQFF. The chain employs TRBV30 and TRBJ2-1, with D uncertain. The CDR3 is 14 residues long. V shed 3 bases and J shed 2 bases, with 11 bases lying between them. CDR1 is GTSNPN and CDR2 is SVGIG in the germline V gene (reference sequence).

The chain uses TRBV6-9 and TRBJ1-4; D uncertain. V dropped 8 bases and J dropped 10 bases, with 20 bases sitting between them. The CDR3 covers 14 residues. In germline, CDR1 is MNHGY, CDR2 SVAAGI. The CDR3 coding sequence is TGTGCCAGCCTTTCCGTGAGGCCCTTTGGAAAACTGTTTTTT. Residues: CASLSVRPFGKLFF.

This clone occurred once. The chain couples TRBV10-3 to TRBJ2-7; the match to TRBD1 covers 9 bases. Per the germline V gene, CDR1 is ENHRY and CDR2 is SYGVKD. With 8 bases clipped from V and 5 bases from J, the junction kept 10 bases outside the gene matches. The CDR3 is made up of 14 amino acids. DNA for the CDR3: TGTGCCATCGGATTCCGGGACAGGGTCCACGAGCAGTACTTC. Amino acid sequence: CAIGFRDRVHEQYF.

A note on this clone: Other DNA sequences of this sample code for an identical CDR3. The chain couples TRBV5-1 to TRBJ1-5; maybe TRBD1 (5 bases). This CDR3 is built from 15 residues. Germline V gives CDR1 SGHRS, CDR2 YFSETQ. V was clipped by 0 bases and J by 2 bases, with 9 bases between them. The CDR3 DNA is TGCGCCAGCAGCTTGGACGGGGGAGGCAATCAGCCCCAGCATTTT. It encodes CASSLDGGGNQPQHF.

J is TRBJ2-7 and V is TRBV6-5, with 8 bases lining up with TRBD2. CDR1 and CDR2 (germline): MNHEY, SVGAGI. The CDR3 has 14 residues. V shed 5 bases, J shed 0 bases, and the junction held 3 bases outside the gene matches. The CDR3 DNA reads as TGTGCCAGCAGTCAAGCGGGGGACTCCTACGAGCAGTACTTC. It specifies CASSQAGDSYEQYF.

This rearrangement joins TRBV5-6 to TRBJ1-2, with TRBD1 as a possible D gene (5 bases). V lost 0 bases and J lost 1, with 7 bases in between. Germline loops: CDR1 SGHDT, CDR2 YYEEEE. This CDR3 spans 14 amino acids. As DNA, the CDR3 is TGTGCCAGCAGCTTGGGACAGAGTAACTATGGCTACACCTTC. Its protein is CASSLGQSNYGYTF.

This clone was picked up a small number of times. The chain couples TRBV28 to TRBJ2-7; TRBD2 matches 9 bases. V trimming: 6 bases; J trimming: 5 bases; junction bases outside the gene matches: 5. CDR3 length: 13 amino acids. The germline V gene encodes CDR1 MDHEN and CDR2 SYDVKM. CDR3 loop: CASRWGTSNEQYF. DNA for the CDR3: TGTGCCAGCAGATGGGGGACTAGCAACGAGCAGTACTTC.

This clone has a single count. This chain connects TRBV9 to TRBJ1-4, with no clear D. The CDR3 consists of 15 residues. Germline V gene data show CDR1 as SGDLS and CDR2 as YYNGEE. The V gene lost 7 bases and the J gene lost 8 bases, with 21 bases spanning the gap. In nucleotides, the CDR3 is TGTGCCAGCTCTCGACCGGGAGGAGGAGAGGAAAAACTGTTTTTT. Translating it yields CASSRPGGGEEKLFF.

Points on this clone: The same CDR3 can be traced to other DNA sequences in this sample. The CDR3 DNA reads as TGCGCCAGCAGCTCCGGGGGACAAGAGACCCAGTACTTC. Translation gives CASSSGGQETQYF. The chain employs TRBV5-1 and TRBJ2-5, with D possibly matching TRBD2 (6 bases). The CDR3 totals 13 residues. V lost 3 bases to trimming and J lost 2 bases, with 8 bases between them. CDR1 and CDR2 (germline): SGHRS, YFSETQ.

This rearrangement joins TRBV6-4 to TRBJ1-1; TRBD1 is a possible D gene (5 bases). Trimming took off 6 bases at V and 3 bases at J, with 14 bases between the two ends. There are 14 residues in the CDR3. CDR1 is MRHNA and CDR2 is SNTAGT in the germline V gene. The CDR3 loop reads CASRIQGYDTEAFF. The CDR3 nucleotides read TGTGCCAGCAGGATTCAGGGATATGACACTGAAGCTTTCTTT.

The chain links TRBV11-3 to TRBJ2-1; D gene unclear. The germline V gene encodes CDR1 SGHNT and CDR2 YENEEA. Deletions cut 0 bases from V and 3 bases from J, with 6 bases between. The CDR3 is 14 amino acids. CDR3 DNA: TGTGCCAGCAGCTTAGACAATCACTACAATGAGCAGTTCTTC. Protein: CASSLDNHYNEQFF. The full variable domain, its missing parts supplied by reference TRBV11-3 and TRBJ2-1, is EAGVVQSPRYKIIEKKQPVAFWCNPISGHNTLYWYLQNLGQGPELLIRYENEEAVDDSQLPKDRFSAERLKGVDSTLKIQPAELGDSAVYLCASSLDNHYNEQFFGPGTRLTVL.

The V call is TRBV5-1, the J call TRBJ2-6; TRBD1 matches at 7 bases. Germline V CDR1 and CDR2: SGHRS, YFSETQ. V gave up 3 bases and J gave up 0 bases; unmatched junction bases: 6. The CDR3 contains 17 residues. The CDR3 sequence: CASSWTGQSSGANVLTF. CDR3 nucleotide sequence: TGCGCCAGCAGCTGGACAGGCCAAAGCTCTGGGGCCAACGTCCTGACTTTC.